Detailed here is one T cell receptor (beta chain). Authors' data handling: Amplification of reference gene primers was used by the study to estimate nucleated cell counts. Clones were read by immunoSEQ multiplex PCR, and TCRdb kept only the in-frame ones, dropping some. That table furnishes V, J and clone size, whereas the DNA furnished D and trimming. The sample records around 180,000 clones, under 85% being singletons. The data are from a study of blood T cell repertoires in COVID-19. Study in general: Both acute and convalescent COVID-19 samples were obtained from the United States, Italy and Spain. Sources were T cells, B-cell-depleted T cells, or PBMCs; the material itself was cDNA or gDNA.

Germline CDR1 and CDR2: LGHDT and YNNKEL (reference sequence). The CDR3 is made up of 15 amino acids. Germline trimming cut 3 bases from V and 4 bases from J; bases unmatched to any gene: 6. Material for sequencing was peripheral blood. The chain employs TRBV3-1 (or the pseudogene TRBV3-2) and TRBJ1-2; TRBD1 agrees at 9 bases. This TCR was recovered from a woman of 80 years or more with acute or convalescent COVID-19. CDR3 sequence reads: CASSQASQGAYGYTF. The CDR3 DNA reads TGTGCCAGCAGCCAGGCCTCACAGGGGGCCTATGGCTACACCTTC.